This TCR beta chain was obtained from a study of PD-L1 blockade in urothelial cancer. Trimming stripped 4 bases from V and 5 bases from J, with 11 bases between. The germline gives CDR1 SGHTA, CDR2 FQGNSA. The CDR3 totals 14 residues. Overall study results and limits: Improved survival was predicted by pretreatment blood TCR clonality below the median.

Libraries were prepared by immunoSEQ multiplex PCR; TCRdb keeps only in-frame clonotypes and omits some of them. The sample includes 70,000 to 75,000 clones, about 83% of them seen just once. Described time point: pretreatment peripheral blood. A note on this clone: Its specificity is unknown.

The sample here was PBMCs, taken around atezolizumab (anti-PD-L1) treatment. The rearrangement links TRBV7-2 to TRBJ2-2; D remains ambiguous. The TCR was taken from a woman in her 70s with urothelial cancer. In DNA, the CDR3 is TGTGCCAGCAGCTCCCCAGGATTTACCGGGGAGCTGTTTTTT. This codes for CASSSPGFTGELFF.